This paragraph covers one TCR beta chain sequence. Its cognate antigen is unknown. These data come from a study of T cells after yellow fever vaccination. At the level of the study: SMART-Seq v4 Ultra Low Input prepared libraries from low-cell fractions. General study results and limits: Relatively few clonotypes were ones that appeared in both CD4 and CD8 compartments. Weaker overall, the secondary response nonetheless peaked faster (day 5 versus 15).

As TCR cDNA was made by 5'RACE template switching, a universal primer site and UMIs were added. TCRdb reprocessed the 5' RACE reads with MiXCR, giving one entry per CDR3 protein. The profile shows roughly 520,000 distinct CDR3 sequences, around a fifth of them singletons. The V gene lost 5 bases and the J gene lost 4 bases, with 14 bases spanning the gap. The CDR3 totals 14 residues. V and J are TRBV12-3 or TRBV12-4 and TRBJ1-1; TRBD1 is a possible D gene (5 bases). Material: PBMCs, obtained 21 days after the first yellow fever vaccination. This sequence was found in a man younger than 35 who received the YFV17D yellow fever vaccine. The CDR3 is CASSALGGRTEAFF. The CDR3 coding sequence is TGTGCCAGCAGTGCGCTCGGGGGTCGCACTGAAGCTTTCTTT.